Below, one TCR beta chain is given with its context. These data are taken from a study of blood T cells in healthy people across ages. Using a J-beta primer mix together with a sample-barcoded 5' primer, a second PCR was run for about 6 to 11 cycles. Every molecule of cDNA carried a tag from a template-switch adaptor with 12 random nucleotides. TCRdb reprocessed the 5' RACE reads with MiXCR, giving one entry per CDR3 protein. The sample holds more than 900,000 distinct CDR3 sequences; under 30% are singletons and the top ten take 0.65% to 0.95%. CDR1 DFQATT and CDR2 SNEGSKA come from the germline V gene (reference sequence). The CDR3 has 15 amino acids. This sample also belongs to another study, concerning T cells of mothers and their children. Per that study: Every microgram of extracted RNA entered cDNA synthesis, around 1.6 ug per 15 ul. Per child, roughly 3.1 million TCR beta CDR3 reads were obtained, against over 10 million per mother.

V is TRBV20-1 and J is TRBJ2-5; 8 bases fit TRBD2. The J call is in doubt because the DNA end fits TRBJ2-7 better. This clonotype originated in a girl aged 2 to 10 in good health. Sequencing was done on a sample of blood. CDR3 loop: CSARPGTSIFYEQYF. The CDR3 DNA is TGCAGTGCTAGACCCGGGACTAGTATATTCTACGAGCAGTACTTC.